This TCR beta chain was captured by sequencing in a study of T cell repertoires in cytomegalovirus infection (dated by TCRdb to about 2019). About the study as a whole: Recently identified HLA-C-restricted CMV epitopes, whose presentation resists viral immunomodulation, were targeted by peptide stimulations together with well-studied HLA-B-restricted epitopes. Donor HLA type was relevant to the analysis, because carriage of CMV infection together with the matching HLA type was indicated by public TCR beta signatures. Here is what the overall study found, with its caveats: The ex vivo response was dominated by HLA-C-restricted CMV-specific TCR beta clonotypes, and the single most frequent clonotype in two of eight donors was supplied by these HLA-C-restricted clonotypes. Carriers of CMV infection plus the relevant HLA type were discriminated by the cumulative frequency of public TCR beta family members in the study cohort and in an independent roughly 380-donor cohort.

The sample's treatment or condition label is to be understood as: in vitro stimulation with specific CMV peptide epitopes to enrich CMV-specific T cells. The CDR3, from cysteine to phenylalanine, totals 14 residues. CDR3 DNA is the only sequence kept; it has 42 bases, read in frame from the first base. Based on the germline V gene (reference sequence), the CDR1 and CDR2 sequences are MNHNY and SVGAGI. Trimmed from V: 0 bases; trimmed from J: 6 bases; junction bases lacking a gene match: 1. This clonotype was counted a few times. Its antigen is not yet known. Base quality data are lacking; no much larger clone is found one base away. Sequencer: Illumina HiSeq 1500. Through fastp at Q25 and MiXCR, TCRdb rebuilt clones from the public reads, retaining in-frame beta chains. Each CDR3 protein gets just one entry, which takes the most common genes and DNA from the rows behind it. Across this sample there are around 710,000 distinct CDR3 sequences, with about 28% seen only once. The top ten clones comprise 10% to 15% of the sample.

The source was cultured CD8+ T cells from PBMCs, collected from culture after CMV antigen stimulation. The clonotype originates from a human donor in good health (CMV status not recorded). Some clones in this sample may be carry-over from other donors' samples. Recombination linked TRBV6-6 to TRBJ2-3; 9 bases in between match TRBD2. The nucleotide sequence reads TGTGCCAGCAGTTACTCAAGCGGGAGGGATACGCAGTATTTT. It translates to CASSYSSGRDTQYF.